Presented here are 16 T cell receptor beta chains from one specimen sequenced in a study of regulatory T cells in long-lasting Graves disease. Both iRepertoire HTBI primers and Arm-PCR of CDR3 regions were used to build the TCR beta libraries. TCRdb analysed the multiplex PCR reads with MiXCR anew, one entry per CDR3 protein. The sample shows around 480,000 distinct CDR3 sequences, 15% to 20% of them seen only once. Noted time point: newly diagnosed GD, antithyroid drugs for less than 3 months. Making the TCR library involved RNA that had been extracted from PBMCs. The sample was also reused in another study, on T cells in Graves' hyperthyroidism and ophthalmopathy.

The specimen comprised peripheral blood mononuclear cells (PBMCs), sampled at new diagnosis, from a patient treated with antithyroid drugs. The receptors stem from a man aged 40-50 years with Graves disease.

The genes are TRBV4-1 and TRBJ2-1; TRBD2 agrees at 7 bases. J lost 3 bases, V lost 1 base, and 3 bases had no gene match. The V gene's germline CDR1 is MGHRA and CDR2 YSYEKL. The CDR3 contains 15 residues. CDR3 sequence: CASSQASGVYNEQFF. The CDR3 DNA follows: TGCGCCAGCAGCCAAGCTAGCGGAGTCTACAATGAGCAGTTCTTC.

This clonotype occurred many times. CDR3 sequence (DNA): TGTGCCACCAGTGATTTGACCTCAGAAATACTTAACTATGGCTACACCTTC. Protein product: CATSDLTSEILNYGYTF. The chain is built from TRBV24-1 and TRBJ1-2, with D uncertain. Between the trimmed V and J ends, which lost 0 bases and 1 base, there was a span of 14 bases. This CDR3 contains 17 residues. Per the germline V gene, CDR1 is KGHDR and CDR2 is SFDVKD.

V gene TRBV4-1 combines with J gene TRBJ1-1; 7 bases fit TRBD1. Germline V gene lookup returns CDR1 MGHRA and CDR2 YSYEKL. CDR3 length: 17 residues. After removal of 0 bases from V and 2 bases from J, the junction contained 9 bases not matched to a gene. The CDR3 region is CASSQDRDSSFNTEAFF. The DNA of the CDR3 is TGCGCCAGCAGCCAAGATAGGGACAGCAGTTTCAACACTGAAGCTTTCTTT.

This clonotype has a count of ten or more. The junction shows a germline mismatch at one end, possibly a read error. This chain uses TRBV28 with TRBJ1-1; TRBD1 matches 9 bases. The CDR3 runs to 11 residues. Germline V gives CDR1 MDHEN, CDR2 SYDVKM. This CDR3 reads CASSGQGRVDF. For the CDR3, the DNA is TGTGCCAGCAGCGGACAGGGGAGGGTCGACTTT.

This clonotype has more than one count but fewer than ten. The chain couples TRBV12-3 or TRBV12-4 to TRBJ1-2, with TRBD1 identical over 7 bases. The junction had 3 bases not matched to a gene; V was cut back by 5 bases and J by 0 bases. The CDR3 runs 14 residues. CDR3 in amino acids: CASSTGAANYGYTF. In DNA form, the CDR3 reads TGTGCCAGCAGTACAGGGGCGGCTAACTATGGCTACACCTTC.

V usage is TRBV4-2 and J usage is TRBJ2-3; D remains unclear. The germline CDR1 and CDR2 sequences are LGHNA and YNFKEQ. The CDR3 loop spans 15 amino acids. Trimming took 1 base from V and 3 from J, leaving 11 bases between them. The DNA for the CDR3 is TGTGCCAGCAGCCAAGCCGTTGGGTGGACAGATACGCAGTATTTT. This codes for CASSQAVGWTDTQYF.

The chain carries TRBV4-2 and TRBJ1-2, with D perhaps TRBD1 (6 bases). V lost 1 base, J lost 5 bases, and 17 bases lay in between. The CDR3 has 16 amino acids. Germline-derived CDR1 and CDR2 are LGHNA and YNFKEQ. The chain's CDR3 is CASSQGRDNNFYGYTF. The CDR3 DNA follows: TGTGCCAGCAGCCAAGGCCGGGACAACAACTTTTATGGCTACACCTTC.

The table lists this clonotype with a few counts. The rearrangement uses TRBV24-1 and TRBJ2-2; D is ambiguous. V was cut by 9 bases and J by 3 bases, with 13 bases left in between. Germline loops: CDR1 KGHDR, CDR2 SFDVKD. This CDR3 comprises 14 residues. This CDR3 reads CATSASIYTGELFF. In nucleotides, the CDR3 is TGTGCCACCTCTGCAAGTATATACACCGGGGAGCTGTTTTTT.

This clonotype was counted a few times. CDR3 in DNA: TGTGCCAGCAGCAGACCGGGACCAAGGGAGGAGACCCAGTACTTC. It encodes CASSRPGPREETQYF. The rearrangement joins TRBV7-9 to TRBJ2-5; D possibly matches TRBD1 or TRBD2 (5 bases each). The CDR3 consists of 15 residues. V lost 5 bases to trimming and J lost 5 bases, with 18 bases between them. Germline lookup yields CDR1 SEHNR and CDR2 FQNEAQ (reference sequence).

With regard to this clonotype: An end of the junction differs from the germline gene, which may be a read error. The chain links TRBV6-2 or TRBV6-3 to TRBJ2-3; 8 nucleotides align to TRBD2. The CDR3 totals 15 residues. Germline values: CDR1 MNHEY, CDR2 SVGEGT. The CDR3 nucleotides are TGTGCCAGCAGTTACGGACTAGCTGCAGCAGATACGCGGTATTTT. Residues: CASSYGLAAADTRYF.

This clonotype was counted many times. The chain recombines TRBV28 with TRBJ2-2; D is uncertain. Per the germline V gene, CDR1 is MDHEN and CDR2 is SYDVKM. Trimming cost V 8 bases and J 0 bases, with 10 bases left between them. This CDR3 comprises 14 residues. CDR3 sequence (DNA): TGTGCCAGCGATGGATACCCGAACACCGGGGAGCTGTTTTTT. Protein: CASDGYPNTGELFF.

This chain joins TRBV7-9 and TRBJ1-1, with D possibly being TRBD1 (5 bases). V was cut by 3 bases and J by 4 bases, with 15 bases left in between. The germline V gene encodes CDR1 SEHNR and CDR2 FQNEAQ (reference sequence). There are 15 residues in the CDR3. The CDR3 here is CASSFNKGRLTEAFF. The CDR3 region has the DNA TGTGCCAGCAGCTTTAATAAGGGGCGTCTCACTGAAGCTTTCTTT.

The chain has TRBV14 and TRBJ2-1; no clear D gene. The CDR3 totals 13 residues. V lost 1 base, J lost 9 bases, and 10 bases lay in between. The germline gives CDR1 SGHDN, CDR2 FVKESK. The CDR3 coding sequence is TGTGCCAGCAGCCAAGGCTCAGGCATTGAGCAGTTCTTC. Its protein is CASSQGSGIEQFF.

The chain couples TRBV7-9 to TRBJ2-5; D ambiguous. The germline gives CDR1 SEHNR, CDR2 FQNEAQ (reference sequence). The CDR3 length is 14 residues. With 4 bases removed from V and 1 base from J, the gap between germline ends came to 10 bases. DNA for the CDR3: TGTGCCAGCAGCTCCCGGACCATCCAAGAGACCCAGTACTTC. It is translated as CASSSRTIQETQYF.

Many counts were recorded for this clonotype. The chain has TRBV6-1 and TRBJ2-1; 11 bases are shared with TRBD2. J gave up 7 bases and V 4 bases, and 12 bases lay outside the gene matches. The CDR3 length is 17 residues. CDR1 and CDR2 (germline): MNHNS, SASEGT. The CDR3 here is CASSALAGARIGNEQFF. The CDR3 DNA reads TGTGCCAGCAGTGCACTAGCGGGAGCAAGGATAGGGAATGAGCAGTTCTTC.

This clonotype occurred many times. The chain recombines TRBV20-1 with TRBJ2-7, with D perhaps assigned TRBD1 or TRBD2 (5 bases each). CDR3 size: 14 residues. Germline V gene data show CDR1 as DFQATT and CDR2 as SNEGSKA (reference sequence). V gave up 6 bases and J gave up 4 bases, with 19 bases separating them. CDR3 DNA: TGCAGTGCCGCGTCCGGGACGGAACTATACGAGCAGTACTTC. Encoded protein: CSAASGTELYEQYF.